Listed below are T cell receptor beta chains from one sample, sequenced in a study of T cell repertoires in cytomegalovirus infection. TCRdb recomputed calls from the reads with MiXCR, one row per CDR3 protein. The data hold hundreds of thousands of distinct CDR3 sequences, with about 8.8% observed a single time. The sample consisted of PBMCs. The receptors here all came from a human donor in good health (CMV status not recorded). Some clones in this sample may be carry-over from other donors' samples. Both conserved end residues are part of each CDR3. D genes are given only for firm matches. The size of a clone is reported for some rows only, either as once, few or many, or as a class for expanded clones.

j_call clone_size d_call v_call cdr3_aa cdr3_nt
TRBJ2-1 - - TRBV7-9 CASSHLPGWADEQFF TGTGCCAGCAGCCACCTCCCCGGTTGGGCGGATGAGCAGTTCTTC
TRBJ2-6 many - TRBV7-9 CASSLEGTPRLTGANVLTF TGTGCCAGCAGCTTAGAAGGGACACCACGATTGACTGGGGCCAACGTCCTGACTTTC
TRBJ2-2 - - TRBV20-1 CSASRWGNTGELFF TGCAGTGCCAGTAGGTGGGGGAACACCGGGGAGCTGTTTTTT
TRBJ2-3 many - TRBV12-3/TRBV12-4 CASRISLGDTQYF TGTGCCAGCAGAATCAGCTTGGGGGATACGCAGTATTTT
TRBJ1-2 many - TRBV6-2/TRBV6-3 CASSYLRTVYGYTF TGTGCCAGCAGTTACCTCCGGACTGTGTATGGCTACACCTTC
TRBJ2-3 many TRBD1 TRBV6-2/TRBV6-3 CASSSGQGLTDTQYF TGTGCCAGCAGTTCTGGACAGGGGCTAACAGATACGCAGTATTTT
TRBJ2-1 many - TRBV19 CASSFSYNEQFF TGTGCCAGTAGTTTTTCCTACAATGAGCAGTTCTTC
TRBJ1-1 many - TRBV2 CASSGAGNTEAFF TGTGCCAGCAGTGGAGCGGGTAACACTGAAGCTTTCTTT
TRBJ2-3 many TRBD2 TRBV3-1 CASSQPWISGGFQDTQYF TGTGCCAGCAGCCAACCCTGGATTAGCGGGGGGTTCCAGGATACGCAGTATTTT
TRBJ2-7 many TRBD1 TRBV7-6 CASSLGDSSYEQYF TGTGCCAGCAGCTTAGGGGACAGCTCCTACGAGCAGTACTTC
TRBJ2-3 many TRBD1 TRBV24-1 CATSSWDRVDTQYF TGTGCCACCAGTTCCTGGGACAGGGTGGATACGCAGTATTTT
TRBJ1-1 few - TRBV28 CASSSIRAEAFF TGTGCCAGCAGTTCAATCCGGGCCGAAGCTTTCTTT
TRBJ2-2 - TRBD1 TRBV10-1 CASGTGQGTGELFF TGCGCCAGCGGAACCGGACAGGGAACCGGGGAGCTGTTTTTT
TRBJ2-5 many TRBD2 TRBV20-1 CSARGLAGGQETQYF TGCAGTGCTCGGGGACTAGCGGGGGGTCAGGAGACCCAGTACTTC
TRBJ1-2 many TRBD1 TRBV7-4 CASSWRDRGEWLDYGYTF TGTGCCAGCAGCTGGCGGGACAGGGGCGAATGGTTGGACTATGGCTACACCTTC
TRBJ2-2 few - TRBV24-1 CATSDWDSDTGELFF TGTGCCACCAGTGATTGGGACTCAGACACCGGGGAGCTGTTTTTT
TRBJ1-5 many - TRBV23-1 CASSQAGREEGNQPQHF TGCGCCAGCAGTCAAGCCGGCAGGGAAGAGGGCAATCAGCCCCAGCATTTT
TRBJ2-4 many TRBD2 TRBV6-1 CASSPRTGGVDIQYF TGTGCCAGCAGTCCACGGACGGGGGGGGTGGACATTCAGTACTTC
TRBJ2-1 many TRBD1 TRBV28 CASRLGQTYNEQFF TGTGCCAGCAGGTTGGGACAGACCTACAATGAGCAGTTCTTC
TRBJ2-2 many TRBD2 TRBV7-2 CASSLGFKAGNTGELFF TGTGCCAGCAGCTTAGGGTTTAAAGCGGGAAACACCGGGGAGCTGTTTTTT